This entry concerns a single TCR beta chain. It was with 60 Vbeta and 13 Jbeta primers that the PCR ran. The assay was immunoSEQ multiplex PCR, and TCRdb's table has in-frame clones only and misses some. The sample has under 200,000 clones, roughly 70% seen once. V lost 4 bases to trimming and J lost 1 base, with 13 bases between them. Per germline, CDR1 LNHDA and CDR2 SQIVND (reference sequence). The CDR3 runs to 15 residues. This record belongs to a study of cytomegalovirus exposure and HLA in healthy donors. This TCR derives from a woman younger than 45 in good health and CMV-seronegative. Specimen: PBMCs. The rearrangement uses TRBV19 and TRBJ1-1; no clear D. The CDR3, as DNA: TGTGCCAGTAGTAAAACGGGAATTGAGAACACTGAAGCTTTCTTT. Residues: CASSKTGIENTEAFF.